This is a list of T cell receptor beta chains from one sample in a study of blood T cell repertoires in COVID-19. Data came from immunoSEQ multiplex PCR; TCRdb stores just in-frame clones and leaves some out. The sample lists about 120,000 clones, roughly 69% occurring once. The sample comprised peripheral blood. These receptors were obtained from a woman aged 70-85 years with acute or convalescent COVID-19. Each CDR3 is given without its conserved first and last residue.

CDR3 protein: ASSPITGTGTTYEQY
V gene: TRBV28
J gene: TRBJ2-7

CDR3 protein: ASSTLAGGGLN
V gene: TRBV18
J gene: TRBJ2-7

CDR3 protein: ASSSPGGQASYGYT
V gene: TRBV5-1
J gene: TRBJ1-2

CDR3 protein: ASSPRLTGGYTEAF
V gene: TRBV19
J gene: TRBJ1-1

CDR3 protein: ASSWGQGRVRSNQPQH
V gene: TRBV2
J gene: TRBJ1-5

CDR3 protein: ASSTSRDKGYGYT
V gene: TRBV9
J gene: TRBJ1-2

CDR3 protein: ASSERAYTIY
V gene: TRBV2
J gene: TRBJ1-3

CDR3 protein: ATYHPSGSGVGELF
V gene: TRBV10-3
J gene: TRBJ2-2

CDR3 protein: ASSESGTGLRIYGYT
V gene: TRBV6-1
J gene: TRBJ1-2

CDR3 protein: ASSSGAIGWSPLH
V gene: TRBV2
J gene: TRBJ1-6

CDR3 protein: ASSRTSGTYNEQF
V gene: TRBV6-2/TRBV6-3
J gene: TRBJ2-1

CDR3 protein: ASGTQTGPGELF
V gene: TRBV5-1
J gene: TRBJ2-2

CDR3 protein: SAGTSGNRDEQF
V gene: TRBV29-1
J gene: TRBJ2-1

CDR3 protein: ASSSGTSSGNTIY
V gene: TRBV7-2
J gene: TRBJ1-3

CDR3 protein: ASSPHTVRDEQY
V gene: TRBV2
J gene: TRBJ2-7

CDR3 protein: ASSINSQETQY
V gene: TRBV19
J gene: TRBJ2-5

CDR3 protein: ASTKGVGQPQH
V gene: TRBV19
J gene: TRBJ1-5

CDR3 protein: ASSQVTGYNSPLH
V gene: TRBV4-1
J gene: TRBJ1-6

CDR3 protein: ASSLALGLARDTQY
V gene: TRBV7-9
J gene: TRBJ2-3

CDR3 protein: ASSPRQGQSEKLF
V gene: TRBV2
J gene: TRBJ1-4

CDR3 protein: ASSEWGTTNQPQETQY
V gene: TRBV6-1
J gene: TRBJ2-5

CDR3 protein: ASSLGLDTGREELF
V gene: TRBV5-5
J gene: TRBJ2-2

CDR3 protein: ASRPRQVNTEAF
V gene: TRBV7-2
J gene: TRBJ1-1

CDR3 protein: ASSPRGLIGTSTDTQY
V gene: TRBV7-2
J gene: TRBJ2-3

CDR3 protein: ASSHHDRGVFRNSEQY
V gene: TRBV4-3
J gene: TRBJ2-7

CDR3 protein: ASSFRGDYGYT
V gene: TRBV7-9
J gene: TRBJ1-2

CDR3 protein: ASSLDPGLVRNSPLH
V gene: TRBV5-4
J gene: TRBJ1-6

CDR3 protein: ASSLLGGRNQPQH
V gene: TRBV28
J gene: TRBJ1-5

CDR3 protein: ATSDPSGRPGEQF
V gene: TRBV24-1
J gene: TRBJ2-1

CDR3 protein: ASSLAPDTGELF
V gene: TRBV7-7
J gene: TRBJ2-2

CDR3 protein: ASSSGGSTDTQY
V gene: TRBV7-6
J gene: TRBJ2-3

CDR3 protein: ASSLDGSGGYEQY
V gene: TRBV7-9
J gene: TRBJ2-7

CDR3 protein: SVKEVNYEQY
V gene: TRBV29-1
J gene: TRBJ2-7

CDR3 protein: ASRTDRGVMSSYNSPLH
V gene: TRBV19
J gene: TRBJ1-6

CDR3 protein: AWSVASGRARLGYNEQF
V gene: TRBV30
J gene: TRBJ2-1

CDR3 protein: ASSSSLLEAF
V gene: TRBV6-2/TRBV6-3
J gene: TRBJ1-1

CDR3 protein: ASSVLGDNEQF
V gene: TRBV9
J gene: TRBJ2-1

CDR3 protein: ASSISGSRSNVLT
V gene: TRBV19
J gene: TRBJ2-6

CDR3 protein: ASSFGLAVYNEQF
V gene: TRBV11-3
J gene: TRBJ2-1

CDR3 protein: AWSAIRTGPEKLF
V gene: TRBV30
J gene: TRBJ1-4

CDR3 protein: ATGQPNEKLF
V gene: TRBV6-5
J gene: TRBJ1-4

CDR3 protein: SASPVGGGRAF
V gene: TRBV20-1
J gene: TRBJ1-1

CDR3 protein: ASSRQGASYNEQF
V gene: TRBV5-8
J gene: TRBJ2-1

CDR3 protein: SVASGLQYEQY
V gene: TRBV29-1
J gene: TRBJ2-7

CDR3 protein: ASSQTKARYGYT
V gene: TRBV23-1
J gene: TRBJ1-2

CDR3 protein: ASSISRDQETQY
V gene: TRBV19
J gene: TRBJ2-5